These 29 T cell receptor beta chains share one sample of origin, sequenced in a study of control samples from healthy donors and cancer patients. TCRdb's table, derived via immunoSEQ multiplex PCR, lists solely in-frame clones and lacks some. This repertoire shows about 160,000 clones, about 90% found once; its top ten account for 12%. Sequencing was carried out using blood. The receptor source for this set is a man aged 30 to 45 in good health.

V is TRBV4-1 and J is TRBJ2-7; D may be TRBD2 (7 bases). The germline V gene has CDR1 MGHRA and CDR2 YSYEKL. With 0 bases removed from V and 2 bases from J, the gap between germline ends came to 14 bases. The CDR3 loop spans 16 amino acids. CDR3 sequence (DNA): TGCGCCAGCAGCCAAGACCCGGGGGGCCTCCCCTACGAGCAGTACTTC. This codes for CASSQDPGGLPYEQYF.

The count of this clone is one. The chain links TRBV5-5 to TRBJ1-1, with a possible D match to TRBD1 (5 bases). V was trimmed by 3 bases and J by 4 bases, leaving 16 bases between them. The V gene's germline CDR1 is SGHKS and CDR2 YYEKEE (reference sequence). CDR3 length: 15 residues. CDR3 loop: CASSSLGDGGTEAFF. CDR3 nucleotides: TGTGCCAGCAGCTCCCTGGGGGACGGGGGCACTGAAGCTTTCTTT.

The rearrangement uses TRBV5-1 and TRBJ2-7, with D perhaps assigned TRBD1 or TRBD2 (5 bases each). Germline CDR1 SGHRS, CDR2 YFSETQ. This CDR3 is 15 amino acids long. V lost 2 bases, J lost 2 bases, and 14 bases lay in between. The CDR3 nucleotides read TGCGCCAGCAGCTTAGGGGCGTCGGGGACCTACGAGCAGTACTTC. Its protein product is CASSLGASGTYEQYF.

The DNA for the CDR3 is TGCAGCGTTACCGGACAGGGGCGGACTGAAGCTTTCTTT. Its translation is CSVTGQGRTEAFF. The chain joins TRBV29-1 to TRBJ1-1, with 9 bases aligning to TRBD1. V shed 5 bases and J 5 bases; nucleotides not matched to a gene: 6. The CDR3 extends over 13 amino acids. CDR1 is SQVTM, CDR2 ANQGSEA, per germline.

J is TRBJ2-1 and V is TRBV3-1 (or the pseudogene TRBV3-2), with D unresolved. The CDR3 consists of 11 residues. Germline values: CDR1 LGHDT, CDR2 YNNKEL (reference sequence). Trimming removed 4 bases from V and 8 bases from J, with 6 bases in between. CDR3 residues: CASSPRYEQFF. CDR3 DNA: TGTGCCAGCAGCCCCAGATATGAGCAGTTCTTC.

This clone was observed a few times. This sequence joins TRBV28 and TRBJ2-1; 9 bases map to TRBD2. Germline lookup yields CDR1 MDHEN and CDR2 SYDVKM. CDR3 length equals 15 residues. The V gene end was trimmed by 5 bases and the J gene end by 9 bases; junction bases not matched to a gene: 11. The CDR3 here is CASSEESGRFIEQFF. CDR3 DNA sequence: TGTGCCAGCAGTGAAGAAAGCGGGAGGTTTATTGAGCAGTTCTTC.

The V call is TRBV5-1, the J call TRBJ1-1; unclear D gene. Trimming removed 2 bases from V and 0 bases from J, with 8 bases in between. The V gene's germline CDR1 is SGHRS and CDR2 YFSETQ. This CDR3 region has 14 residues. As DNA, the CDR3 is TGCGCCAGCAGCTTACGGGTAATGAACACTGAAGCTTTCTTT. As protein: CASSLRVMNTEAFF.

The chain is built from TRBV9 and TRBJ2-1; D gene ambiguous. CDR3 length: 14 residues. Trimming removed 2 bases from V and 0 bases from J, with 6 bases in between. The germline CDR1 and CDR2 sequences are SGDLS and YYNGEE. CDR3 sequence reads: CASSVASSYNEQFF. The CDR3 nucleotides are TGTGCCAGCAGCGTGGCGTCCTCCTACAATGAGCAGTTCTTC.

The gene calls are TRBV5-4 and TRBJ2-6, with D unclear. Per the germline V gene, CDR1 is SGHNT and CDR2 is YYREEE (reference sequence). The CDR3 consists of 15 residues. V shed 5 bases and J shed 0 bases, with 9 bases lying between them. In DNA form, the CDR3 reads TGTGCCAGCAGTCCCGCAGGCTCTGGGGCCAACGTCCTGACTTTC. Its translation: CASSPAGSGANVLTF.

V is TRBV5-4 and J is TRBJ1-1, with D perhaps matching TRBD1 (6 bases). Trimming shortened V by 4 bases and J by 1 base, and 11 bases separated the two germline ends. The germline V gene has CDR1 SGHNT and CDR2 YYREEE (reference sequence). The CDR3 spans 14 residues. This CDR3 reads CASSGPTGNTEAFF. CDR3 coding DNA: TGTGCCAGCAGCGGTCCGACAGGGAACACTGAAGCTTTCTTT.

The CDR3 is CASSYAVAAYNEQFF. The CDR3 DNA sequence: TGTGCCAGCAGTTACGCCGTTGCCGCCTACAATGAGCAGTTCTTC. This rearrangement joins TRBV6-2 or TRBV6-3 to TRBJ2-1; D unresolved. The CDR3 has 15 residues. V lost 2 bases, J lost 2 bases, and 10 bases lay in between. Germline CDR1 reads MNHEY; CDR2 reads SVGEGT.

Of note for this clone: Other DNA sequences from this sample encode an identical CDR3 as well. CDR3 DNA sequence: TGTGCCAGCAGTGACTCATCCAGGGGGACTGAAGCTTTCTTT. Translation: CASSDSSRGTEAFF. The chain has TRBV6-4 and TRBJ1-1, with 7 bases that match TRBD1. The germline V gene has CDR1 MRHNA and CDR2 SNTAGT. CDR3 length: 14 residues. V lost 0 bases and J lost 5; bases outside the gene matches: 3.

The V and J genes are TRBV13 and TRBJ2-3, with a weak D call TRBD2 (5 bases). Between the trimmed V and J ends, which lost 5 bases and 0 bases, there was a span of 15 bases. The germline V gene has CDR1 PRHDT and CDR2 FYEKMQ (reference sequence). The CDR3 runs 16 residues. CDR3 nucleotide sequence: TGTGCCAGCAGCACATACAGCCGGACTAGCACAGATACGCAGTATTTT. Amino acid sequence: CASSTYSRTSTDTQYF.

This chain links TRBV28 with TRBJ1-2; 7 bases fit TRBD1. The junction had 7 bases not matched to a gene; V was cut back by 4 bases and J by 2 bases. Germline lookup yields CDR1 MDHEN and CDR2 SYDVKM. The CDR3 runs to 15 residues. The CDR3 reads CASSSPGQLNYGYTF. In DNA, the CDR3 is TGTGCCAGCAGTTCCCCGGGACAGCTAAACTATGGCTACACCTTC.

The V and J genes are TRBV12-3 or TRBV12-4 and TRBJ1-2; 8 bases map to TRBD1. The CDR3 is made up of 12 amino acids. Losses at the gene ends were 7 bases for V and 8 bases for J; bases not matched to a gene: 6. CDR3 coding DNA: TGTGCCAGCACCTTGGGGGACAGGGGCTACACCTTC. It specifies CASTLGDRGYTF.

This clone has only one observation. This sequence joins TRBV6-5 and TRBJ2-5; 8 positions match TRBD2. The trim removed 6 bases at V and 4 bases at J, leaving 7 bases unmatched. In germline, CDR1 is MNHEY, CDR2 SVGAGI. This CDR3 region has 14 residues. CDR3 sequence: CASRPSGGPETQYF. The CDR3 DNA follows: TGTGCCAGCAGACCCAGCGGGGGCCCAGAGACCCAGTACTTC.

J is TRBJ2-1 and V is TRBV4-2; 8 bases agree with TRBD2. Unmatched junction bases numbered 7, after V lost 1 base and J lost 5 bases. The CDR3 is made up of 16 amino acids. Germline CDR1 is LGHNA and CDR2 is YNFKEQ. The CDR3 here is CASSQVGGGRNNEQFF. CDR3 coding DNA: TGTGCCAGCAGCCAAGTGGGCGGGGGGCGAAACAATGAGCAGTTCTTC.

This chain uses TRBV5-1 with TRBJ2-2; TRBD1 agrees at 7 bases. V was clipped by 4 bases and J by 6 bases; unmatched bases: 9. The CDR3 runs to 15 residues. CDR1 and CDR2 from the germline V gene are SGHRS and YFSETQ. The CDR3 protein is CASSPGQTGAGELFF. The CDR3 region has the DNA TGCGCCAGCAGCCCGGGACAGACCGGAGCCGGGGAGCTGTTTTTT.

The chain joins TRBV5-4 to TRBJ2-7, with 7 bases matching TRBD2. The CDR3 contains 15 residues. The junction had 10 bases not matched to a gene; V was cut back by 4 bases and J by 3 bases. Germline loops: CDR1 SGHNT, CDR2 YYREEE (reference sequence). CDR3 in DNA: TGTGCCAGCAGCACATCGAGCGGGGTATACTACGAGCAGTACTTC. Translated, it gives CASSTSSGVYYEQYF.

The gene calls are TRBV6-1 and TRBJ1-5; D is perhaps TRBD1 (5 bases). The CDR3 contains 14 residues. V lost 2 bases and J 4 bases, leaving 9 bases between the germline ends. CDR1 is MNHNS and CDR2 is SASEGT in the germline V gene. This CDR3 is CASSESGGNQPQHF. CDR3 DNA: TGTGCCAGCAGTGAATCCGGGGGTAATCAGCCCCAGCATTTT.

The chain has TRBV19 and TRBJ1-3; TRBD1 might be the D (5 bases). Germline-derived CDR1 and CDR2 are LNHDA and SQIVND (reference sequence). Trimming left V 2 bases short and J 0 bases short, with 20 bases between. The CDR3 loop spans 19 amino acids. The CDR3 region is CASSILGRRGSSSGNTIYF. CDR3 sequence (DNA): TGTGCCAGTAGTATACTGGGCAGGAGGGGCTCGAGCTCTGGAAACACCATATATTTT.

The rearrangement links TRBV25-1 to TRBJ2-3; D is undetermined. The CDR3 covers 12 residues. V was shortened by 8 bases and J by 0 bases, with 6 bases between the two germline ends. The germline V gene encodes CDR1 MGHDK and CDR2 SYGVNS. This CDR3 is CASASSTDTQYF. For the CDR3, the DNA is TGTGCCAGCGCATCTAGCACAGATACGCAGTATTTT.

The chain uses TRBV28 and TRBJ2-5, with D uncertain. Per germline, CDR1 MDHEN and CDR2 SYDVKM. V was cut by 8 bases and J by 4 bases, with 2 bases left in between. The CDR3 loop spans 9 amino acids. The CDR3 protein is CASGETQYF. The CDR3 nucleotides are TGTGCCAGCGGAGAGACCCAGTACTTC.

This rearrangement joins TRBV3-1 (or the pseudogene TRBV3-2) to TRBJ2-1, with D possibly being TRBD1 (5 bases). V lost 1 base to trimming and J lost 0 bases, with 7 bases between them. The germline CDR1 and CDR2 sequences are LGHDT and YNNKEL (reference sequence). The CDR3 has 15 amino acids. For the CDR3, the DNA is TGTGCCAGCAGCCAAGGACAGAGCTCCTACAATGAGCAGTTCTTC. Translating gives CASSQGQSSYNEQFF.

V gene TRBV5-6 combines with J gene TRBJ2-1; the D gene is possibly TRBD1 (7 bases). CDR3 length: 14 amino acids. From germline, CDR1 is SGHDT and CDR2 YYEEEE. The ends were cut back, 4 bases at V and 5 bases at J, with 13 bases in the middle. CDR3 in amino acids: CASSARGVNNEQFF. CDR3 nucleotides: TGTGCCAGCAGCGCCAGGGGGGTAAACAATGAGCAGTTCTTC.

The chain has TRBV24-1 and TRBJ2-2; weak D call: TRBD2 (5 bases). V lost 5 bases, J lost 3 bases, and 9 bases lay in between. This CDR3 spans 14 amino acids. Per the germline V gene, CDR1 is KGHDR and CDR2 is SFDVKD. This CDR3 is CATSGGADTGELFF. The CDR3 DNA reads as TGTGCCACCAGTGGGGGAGCCGACACCGGGGAGCTGTTTTTT.

The chain has TRBV5-3 and TRBJ1-6, with D uncertain. TRBV5-3 is treated as an ORF (open reading frame) with a function not yet certain. The CDR3 has 11 amino acids. V was cut by 6 bases and J by 9 bases, with 7 bases left in between. The CDR3 is CARMDPSPLHF. CDR3 DNA: TGTGCCAGAATGGACCCTTCACCCCTCCACTTT.

The chain has TRBV27 and TRBJ2-7; D not resolved. The CDR3 contains 14 residues. V was pared by 4 bases and J by 8 bases, with 18 bases between. Per germline, CDR1 MNHEY and CDR2 SMNVEV (reference sequence). In DNA form, the CDR3 reads TGTGCCAGCAGTTCCCCACACCGACCGAGGAAGCAGTACTTC. Its translation: CASSSPHRPRKQYF.

A few counts support this clone. This sequence joins TRBV6-2 or TRBV6-3 and TRBJ1-1; no clear D. Germline CDR1 MNHEY, CDR2 SVGEGT. Trimming pared 2 bases from V and 3 bases from J, leaving 16 bases between. This CDR3 is built from 16 residues. CDR3 sequence: CASSYEGRMADTEAFF. In DNA form, the CDR3 reads TGTGCCAGCAGTTACGAGGGCAGAATGGCAGACACTGAAGCTTTCTTT.